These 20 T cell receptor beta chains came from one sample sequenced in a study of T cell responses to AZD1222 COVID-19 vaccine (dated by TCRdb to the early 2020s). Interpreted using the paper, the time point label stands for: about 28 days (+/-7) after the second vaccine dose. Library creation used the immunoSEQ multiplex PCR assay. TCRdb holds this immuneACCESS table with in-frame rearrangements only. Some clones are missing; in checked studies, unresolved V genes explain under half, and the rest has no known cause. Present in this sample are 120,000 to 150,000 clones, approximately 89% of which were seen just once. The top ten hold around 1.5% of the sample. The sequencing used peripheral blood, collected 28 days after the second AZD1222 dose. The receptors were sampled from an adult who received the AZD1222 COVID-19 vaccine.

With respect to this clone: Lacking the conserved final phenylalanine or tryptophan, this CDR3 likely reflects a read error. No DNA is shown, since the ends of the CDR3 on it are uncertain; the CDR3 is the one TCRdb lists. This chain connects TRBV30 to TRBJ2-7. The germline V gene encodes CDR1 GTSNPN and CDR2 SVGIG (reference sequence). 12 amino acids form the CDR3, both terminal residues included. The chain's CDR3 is CAWSVLGSPLQI.

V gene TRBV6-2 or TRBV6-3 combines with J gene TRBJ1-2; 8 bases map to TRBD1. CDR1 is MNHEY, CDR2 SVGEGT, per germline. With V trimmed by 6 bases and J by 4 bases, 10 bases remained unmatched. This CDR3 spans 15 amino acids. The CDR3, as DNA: TGTGCCAGCAGCCGAGGACAGGGAGTGGGCTATGGCTACACCTTC. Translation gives CASSRGQGVGYGYTF.

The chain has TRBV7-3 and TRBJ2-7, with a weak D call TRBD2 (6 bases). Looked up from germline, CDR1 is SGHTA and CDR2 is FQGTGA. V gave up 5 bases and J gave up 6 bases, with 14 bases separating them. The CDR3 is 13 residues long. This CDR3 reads CASSPQEGVEQYF. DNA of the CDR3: TGTGCCAGCAGCCCCCAGGAGGGTGTCGAGCAGTACTTC. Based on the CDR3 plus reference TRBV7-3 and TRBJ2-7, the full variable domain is GAGVSQTPSNKVTEKGKYVELRCDPISGHTALYWYRQSLGQGPEFLIYFQGTGAADDSGLPNDRFFAVRPEGSVSTLKIQRTERGDSAVYLCASSPQEGVEQYFGPGTRLTVT.

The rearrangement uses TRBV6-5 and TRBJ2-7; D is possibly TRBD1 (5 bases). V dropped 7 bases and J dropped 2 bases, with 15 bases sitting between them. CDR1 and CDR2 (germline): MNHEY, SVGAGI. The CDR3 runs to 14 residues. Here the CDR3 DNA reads TGTGCCAGCACCACGGACACTACCGCCTACGAGCAGTACTTC. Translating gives CASTTDTTAYEQYF.

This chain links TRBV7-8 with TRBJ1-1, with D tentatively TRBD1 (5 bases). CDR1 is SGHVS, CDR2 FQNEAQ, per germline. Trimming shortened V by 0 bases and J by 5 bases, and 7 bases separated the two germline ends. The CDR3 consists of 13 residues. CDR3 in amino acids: CASSLAGTTEAFF. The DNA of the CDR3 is TGTGCCAGCAGCTTAGCGGGGACGACTGAAGCTTTCTTT.

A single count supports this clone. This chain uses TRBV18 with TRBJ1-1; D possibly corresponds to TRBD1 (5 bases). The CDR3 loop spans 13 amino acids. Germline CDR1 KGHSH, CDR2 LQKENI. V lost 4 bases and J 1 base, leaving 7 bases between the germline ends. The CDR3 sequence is CASSRGANTEAFF. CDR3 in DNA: TGTGCCAGCTCACGAGGGGCGAACACTGAAGCTTTCTTT.

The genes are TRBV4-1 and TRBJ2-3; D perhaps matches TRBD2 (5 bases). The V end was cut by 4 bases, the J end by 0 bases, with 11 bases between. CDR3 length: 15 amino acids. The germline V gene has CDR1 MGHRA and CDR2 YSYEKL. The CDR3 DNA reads TGCGCCAGCAGCCGAGGACTGCCTAGCACAGATACGCAGTATTTT. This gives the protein CASSRGLPSTDTQYF.

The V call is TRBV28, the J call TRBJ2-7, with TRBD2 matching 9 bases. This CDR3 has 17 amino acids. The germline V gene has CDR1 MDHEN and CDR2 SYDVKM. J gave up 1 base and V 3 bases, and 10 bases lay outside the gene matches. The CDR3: CASSLASGAAGSYEQYF. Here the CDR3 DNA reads TGTGCCAGCAGTTTGGCTAGCGGGGCCGCGGGGTCCTACGAGCAGTACTTC.

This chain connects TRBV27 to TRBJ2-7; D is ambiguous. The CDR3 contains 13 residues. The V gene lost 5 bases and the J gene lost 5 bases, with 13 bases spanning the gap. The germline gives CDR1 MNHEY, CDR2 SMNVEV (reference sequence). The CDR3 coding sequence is TGTGCCAGCAGTCTCCCTCCAGGCGACGAGCAGTACTTC. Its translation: CASSLPPGDEQYF.

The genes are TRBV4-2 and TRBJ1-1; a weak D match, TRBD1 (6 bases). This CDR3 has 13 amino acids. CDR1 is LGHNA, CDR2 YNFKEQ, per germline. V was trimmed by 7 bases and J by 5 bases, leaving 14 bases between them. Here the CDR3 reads CASTFEGVTEAFF. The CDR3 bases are TGTGCCAGCACCTTTGAGGGGGTTACTGAAGCTTTCTTT.

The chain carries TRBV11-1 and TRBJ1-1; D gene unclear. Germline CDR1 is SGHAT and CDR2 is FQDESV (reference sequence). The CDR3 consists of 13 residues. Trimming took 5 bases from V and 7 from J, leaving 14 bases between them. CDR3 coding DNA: TGTGCCAGCAGCCCCCTAGGAGAGGGTGAAGCTTTCTTT. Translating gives CASSPLGEGEAFF.

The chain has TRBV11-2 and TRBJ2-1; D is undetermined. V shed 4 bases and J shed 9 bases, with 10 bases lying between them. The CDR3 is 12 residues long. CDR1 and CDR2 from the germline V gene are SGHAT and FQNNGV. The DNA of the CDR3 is TGTGCCAGCAGCTCTCTATCGGGTGAGCAGTTCTTC. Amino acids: CASSSLSGEQFF.

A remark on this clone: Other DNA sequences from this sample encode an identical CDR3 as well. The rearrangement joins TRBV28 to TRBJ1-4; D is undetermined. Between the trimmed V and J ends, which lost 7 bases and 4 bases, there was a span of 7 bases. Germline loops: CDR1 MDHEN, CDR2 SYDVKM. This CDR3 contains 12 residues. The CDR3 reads CASTGFNEKLFF. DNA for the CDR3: TGTGCCAGCACGGGGTTTAATGAAAAACTGTTTTTT. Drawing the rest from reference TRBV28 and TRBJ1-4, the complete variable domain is DVKVTQSSRYLVKRTGEKVFLECVQDMDHENMFWYRQDPGLGLRLIYFSYDVKMKEKGDIPEGYSVSREKKERFSLILESASTNQTSMYLCASTGFNEKLFFGSGTQLSVL.

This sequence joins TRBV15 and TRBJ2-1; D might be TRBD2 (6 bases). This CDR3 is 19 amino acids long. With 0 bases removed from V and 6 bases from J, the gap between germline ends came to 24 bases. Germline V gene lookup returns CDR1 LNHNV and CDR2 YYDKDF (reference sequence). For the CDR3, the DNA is TGTGCCACCAGCAGAGATTCCGATCTGAGGAGGGCCTCGGGCAATGAGCAGTTCTTC. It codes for CATSRDSDLRRASGNEQFF.

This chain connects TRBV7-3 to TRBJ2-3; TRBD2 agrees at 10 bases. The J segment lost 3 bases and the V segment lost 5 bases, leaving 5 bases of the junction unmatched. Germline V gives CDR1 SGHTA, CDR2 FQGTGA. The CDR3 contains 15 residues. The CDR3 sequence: CASSPSSGSTDTQYF. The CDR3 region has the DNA TGTGCCAGCAGCCCATCTAGCGGGAGTACAGATACGCAGTATTTT.

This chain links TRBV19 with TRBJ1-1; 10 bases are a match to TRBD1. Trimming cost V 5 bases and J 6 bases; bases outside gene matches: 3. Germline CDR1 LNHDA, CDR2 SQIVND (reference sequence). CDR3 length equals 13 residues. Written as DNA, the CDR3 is TGTGCCAGTAGTGCCGGACAGGGGGCTGAAGCTTTCTTT. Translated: CASSAGQGAEAFF.

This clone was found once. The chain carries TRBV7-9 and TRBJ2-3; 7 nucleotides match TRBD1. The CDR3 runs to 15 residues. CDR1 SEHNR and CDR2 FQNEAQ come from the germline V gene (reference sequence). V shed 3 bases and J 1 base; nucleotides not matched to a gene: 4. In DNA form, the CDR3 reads TGTGCCAGCAGCTTCTGGACAGGTGGCACAGATACGCAGTATTTT. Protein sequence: CASSFWTGGTDTQYF.

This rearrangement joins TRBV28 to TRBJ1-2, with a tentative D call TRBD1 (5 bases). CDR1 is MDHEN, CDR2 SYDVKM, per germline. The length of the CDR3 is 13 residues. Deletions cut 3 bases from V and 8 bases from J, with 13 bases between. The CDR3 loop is CASSFGGVRGYTF. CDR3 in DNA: TGTGCCAGCAGTTTTGGGGGGGTCCGCGGCTACACCTTC.

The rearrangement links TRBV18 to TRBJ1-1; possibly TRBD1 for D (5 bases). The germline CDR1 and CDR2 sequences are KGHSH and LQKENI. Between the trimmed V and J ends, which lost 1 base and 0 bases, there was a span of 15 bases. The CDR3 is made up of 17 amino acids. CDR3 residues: CASSPRGGGGMNTEAFF. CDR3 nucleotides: TGTGCCAGCTCACCACGGGGCGGGGGAGGTATGAACACTGAAGCTTTCTTT.

The DNA of the CDR3 is TGTGCCAGCAGTTTAGGGGAAGGTGTCTATGGCTACACCTTC. This codes for CASSLGEGVYGYTF. This sequence joins TRBV28 and TRBJ1-2, with D uncertain. V was trimmed by 2 bases and J by 4 bases, leaving 11 bases between them. Germline CDR1 and CDR2: MDHEN and SYDVKM. The CDR3 runs 14 residues.